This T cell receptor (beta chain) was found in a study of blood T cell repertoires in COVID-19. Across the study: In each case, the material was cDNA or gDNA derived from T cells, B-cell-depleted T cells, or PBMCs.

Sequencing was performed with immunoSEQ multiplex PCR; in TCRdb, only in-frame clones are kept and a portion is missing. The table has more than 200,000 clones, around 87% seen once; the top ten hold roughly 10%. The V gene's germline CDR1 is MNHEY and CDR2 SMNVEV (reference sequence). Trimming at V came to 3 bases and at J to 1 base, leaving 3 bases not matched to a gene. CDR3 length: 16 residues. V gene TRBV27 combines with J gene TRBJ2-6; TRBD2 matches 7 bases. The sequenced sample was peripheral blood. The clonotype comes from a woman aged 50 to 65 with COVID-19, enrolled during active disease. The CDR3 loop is CASSFWGGSGANVLTF. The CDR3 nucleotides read TGTGCCAGCAGTTTTTGGGGGGGATCTGGGGCCAACGTCCTGACTTTC.